This T cell receptor beta chain was captured by sequencing in a study of neoadjuvant anti-PD-1 for oral cavity cancer (dated by TCRdb to the early 2020s). Turning to the overall study: Patients mostly received three to four biweekly doses of nivolumab at 3 mg/kg before curative-intent surgical resection. For patients who did not progress, a fourth nivolumab dose was given around day 43, followed by definitive surgical resection on days 50-56. Under RECIST 1.1, a patient counted as a responder if showing complete response, partial response or stable disease, and as a non-responder if showing progression. The parent correlative cohort had over ten patients and a response rate of roughly 31%. What the research found in general, with its limitations: Higher pretreatment blood Treg/Th17 ratios correlated with both higher pretreatment blood TCRbeta clonality and lower post-treatment tumor TCRbeta clonality. After neoadjuvant nivolumab, non-responders showed significantly higher T cell clonality (Gini index) in PBMCs than responders did. The TCR analyses had only a few patients in each response group, and the authors called for validation in larger cohorts.

Clipping removes 4 bases from V and 5 bases from J, with 4 as the unmatched junction base count. Including cysteine and phenylalanine, the CDR3 has 14 amino acids. Just CDR3 DNA is preserved here, 42 bases in frame from base 1. Per the germline V gene, SGHRS is the CDR1 and YFSETQ is the CDR2. Concerning this clone itself: Its specific antigen is unknown. The input lacks base qualities; no much larger clone sits a single base away.

The sample's time point label, in plain terms: before neoadjuvant nivolumab. The patients had newly diagnosed stage II-IVA oral cavity squamous cell carcinoma and had not received any prior systemic or radiation treatment. Everyone in the cohort had locally advanced, HPV-negative oral cavity squamous cell carcinoma. No culture maintenance or expansion was done, as the peripheral blood mononuclear cells went straight to analysis. Samples came from a longitudinal correlative study of a single-arm phase II trial of neoadjuvant nivolumab in oral cavity squamous cell carcinoma. Genomic DNA-based TCRbeta sequencing was performed on subject-matched pre- and post-treatment PBMCs and tumors from three responders and three non-responders. Peripheral blood mononuclear cells were collected before nivolumab treatment and again after treatment, at the time of surgery. Genomic DNA was isolated from PBMCs using the Maxwell RSC DNA from Cells kit.

For deep sequencing, each PBMC sample was run in six replicates, with libraries mostly built from approximately 0.45 ug of input genomic DNA. The immunoSEQ hsTCRbeta kit was used to prepare TCRbeta libraries according to the manufacturer's instructions. The finished libraries were brought together in one pool at approximately 3.2 nM, which was then read using an Illumina NovaSeq 6000 S4 flow cell. The study's own analysis went as follows. Raw data preprocessing and quality control were performed with the immunoSEQ Analyzer. The analysis was limited to productive rearrangements, and each clonotype was defined by a unique CDR3 amino acid sequence. Repertoire clonality was estimated as the Gini-Simpson index, which was calculated using the R package tcR. Student's t test was used to compare Gini indices, and Pearson correlation was used to assess associations with tumor size change. Here the immuneACCESS table is served through TCRdb, limited to in-frame sequences with V and J called. Missing clones are a known gap in these copies; in checked studies unresolved V genes cover under half, and the rest lacks a known reason. Clone size and V and J calls were adopted from that table, with D and trimming inferred from the DNA. For this sample the table gives about 16,000 clones, of which 55% to 75% were detected only once. In total, the top ten clones hold about 2.7% of the sample.

The TCR comes from a person aged 35-79 years with oral cavity squamous cell carcinoma. The material was PBMCs, obtained before nivolumab (anti-PD-1) treatment. The chain couples TRBV5-1 to TRBJ1-2; TRBD1 lines up with 11 middle nucleotides. The DNA reads TGCGCCAGCAGCCCTGGGACAGGGGGTTATGGCTACACCTTC. Its protein is CASSPGTGGYGYTF.